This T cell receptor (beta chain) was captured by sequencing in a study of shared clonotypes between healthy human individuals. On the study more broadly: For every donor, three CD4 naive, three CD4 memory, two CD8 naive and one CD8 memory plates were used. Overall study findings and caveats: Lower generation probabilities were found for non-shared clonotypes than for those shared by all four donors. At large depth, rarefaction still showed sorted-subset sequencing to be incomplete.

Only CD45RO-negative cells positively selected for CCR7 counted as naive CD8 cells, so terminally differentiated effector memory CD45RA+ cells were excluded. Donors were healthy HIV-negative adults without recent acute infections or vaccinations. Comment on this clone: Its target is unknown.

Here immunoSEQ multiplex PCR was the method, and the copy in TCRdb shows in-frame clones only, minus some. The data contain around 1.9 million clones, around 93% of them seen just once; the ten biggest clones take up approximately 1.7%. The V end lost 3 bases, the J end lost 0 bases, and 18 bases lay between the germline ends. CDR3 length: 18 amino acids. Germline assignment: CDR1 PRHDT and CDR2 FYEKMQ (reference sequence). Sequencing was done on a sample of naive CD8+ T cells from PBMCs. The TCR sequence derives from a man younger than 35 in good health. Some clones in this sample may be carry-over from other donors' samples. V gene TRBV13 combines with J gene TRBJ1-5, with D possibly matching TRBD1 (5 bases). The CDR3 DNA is TGTGCCAGCAGCTTCGGCAGGTGGGGCAGGGATAGCAATCAGCCCCAGCATTTT. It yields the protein CASSFGRWGRDSNQPQHF.